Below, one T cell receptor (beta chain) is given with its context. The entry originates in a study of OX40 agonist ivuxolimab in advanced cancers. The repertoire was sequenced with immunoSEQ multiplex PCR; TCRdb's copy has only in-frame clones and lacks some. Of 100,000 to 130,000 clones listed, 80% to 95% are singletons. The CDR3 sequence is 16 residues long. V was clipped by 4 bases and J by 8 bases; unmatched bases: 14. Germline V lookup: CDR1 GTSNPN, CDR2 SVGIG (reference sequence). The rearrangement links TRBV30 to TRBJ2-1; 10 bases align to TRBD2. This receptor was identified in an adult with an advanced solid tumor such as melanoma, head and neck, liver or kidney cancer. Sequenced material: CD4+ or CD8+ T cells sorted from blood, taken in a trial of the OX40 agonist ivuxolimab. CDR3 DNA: TGTGCCTGGACCCTAGCCCTAGCGGGAGTCGGGGATGAGCAGTTCTTC. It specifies CAWTLALAGVGDEQFF.